This T cell receptor (beta chain) derives from a study of CD8+CD57+ T cells in acquired aplastic anemia. The ends were cut back, 4 bases at V and 4 bases at J, with 17 bases in the middle. Germline V gives CDR1 SGDLS, CDR2 YYNGEE. This CDR3 region has 15 residues. According to the study, genomic DNA was the template for TCR beta VDJ and CDR3 profiling. TCRdb reanalysed the reads using MiXCR and keeps one entry per CDR3 protein. The data show 190,000 or so distinct CDR3 sequences, roughly 55% seen once. This clonotype was picked up many times. The source material was sorted CD4+, CD8+, or CD8+CD57+ T cells (not recorded which) from PBMCs. The TCR originated in a human donor in good health. This sequence joins TRBV9 and TRBJ1-1; a possible D gene is TRBD1 (5 bases). The CDR3 spells CASSPRSPGTTEAFF. CDR3 DNA sequence: TGTGCCAGCAGCCCCCGTTCGCCAGGGACCACTGAAGCTTTCTTT.